The 10 T cell receptor beta chains given below trace back to one sample, sequenced in a study of cytomegalovirus exposure and HLA in healthy donors. The PCR contained 60 Vbeta and 13 Jbeta primers. Sequenced by immunoSEQ multiplex PCR; TCRdb stores in-frame clones only, minus some. The profile shows over 150,000 clones, 60% to 85% of them singletons. The sample comprised PBMCs. The receptors were sampled from a male donor in good health and CMV-seropositive.

This clone was detected a few times. The chain joins TRBV6-1 to TRBJ2-5; the D is unclear. Trimming removed 1 base from V and 5 bases from J, with 14 bases in between. The CDR3 loop spans 15 amino acids. CDR1 MNHNS and CDR2 SASEGT come from the germline V gene. The CDR3 bases are TGTGCCAGCAGTGAAGAGGTCGGTTTCGGGGAGACCCAGTACTTC. This encodes CASSEEVGFGETQYF.

V gene TRBV15 combines with J gene TRBJ2-3; 9 bases are shared with TRBD2. The germline gives CDR1 LNHNV, CDR2 YYDKDF (reference sequence). V lost 5 bases and J lost 4; bases outside the gene matches: 19. The CDR3 length is 19 residues. The CDR3 protein is CATSPSSSGGLSLPDTQYF. In DNA, the CDR3 is TGTGCCACCAGCCCCTCATCGAGCGGGGGGCTCTCCCTTCCAGATACGCAGTATTTT.

J is TRBJ2-7 and V is TRBV7-2, with D possibly matching TRBD2 (6 bases). Germline CDR1 SGHTA, CDR2 FQGNSA. Trimming pared 3 bases from V and 2 bases from J, leaving 11 bases between. The CDR3 runs 14 residues. CDR3: CASSFGGSTYEQYF. The CDR3 DNA reads as TGTGCCAGCAGCTTCGGGGGTTCCACCTACGAGCAGTACTTC.

The chain joins TRBV6-1 to TRBJ2-3; 9 bases line up with TRBD2. The CDR3 length is 15 residues. J lost 1 base, V lost 11 bases, and 10 bases had no gene match. Germline V lookup: CDR1 MNHNS, CDR2 SASEGT. The CDR3: CAGARLAGRTDTQYF. DNA of the CDR3: TGTGCCGGGGCACGGCTAGCGGGGCGCACAGATACGCAGTATTTT.

The CDR3 loop is CASRRQGAEYEQYF. DNA of the CDR3: TGTGCCAGCCGTCGACAGGGGGCTGAGTACGAGCAGTACTTC. The chain is built from TRBV27 and TRBJ2-5; 10 bases are shared with TRBD1. TRBJ2-7 matches the DNA end more closely, so the J call is doubtful. Germline assignment: CDR1 MNHEY and CDR2 SMNVEV (reference sequence). The CDR3 consists of 14 residues.

The chain recombines TRBV19 with TRBJ1-1; D is perhaps TRBD1 (5 bases). The CDR3 loop spans 13 amino acids. Germline assignment: CDR1 LNHDA and CDR2 SQIVND (reference sequence). Trimming took off 8 bases at V and 0 bases at J, with 10 bases between the two ends. CDR3 sequence reads: CASGAILNTEAFF. The CDR3 DNA reads TGTGCCAGTGGGGCAATATTGAACACTGAAGCTTTCTTT.

V gene TRBV7-8 combines with J gene TRBJ1-5; the D is unclear. The V end lost 5 bases, the J end lost 0 bases, and 11 bases lay between the germline ends. Germline V lookup: CDR1 SGHVS, CDR2 FQNEAQ. CDR3 length: 15 residues. The CDR3: CASSQEAGSNQPQHF. CDR3 DNA: TGTGCCAGCAGCCAGGAGGCGGGTAGCAATCAGCCCCAGCATTTT.

The rearrangement uses TRBV6-1 and TRBJ2-6; perhaps TRBD1 as D (5 bases). The CDR3 has 15 residues. V was trimmed by 6 bases and J by 2 bases, leaving 11 bases between them. Germline V CDR1 and CDR2: MNHNS, SASEGT. CDR3 DNA: TGTGCCAGCAGGGGGTGGGGCACTGGGGCCAACGTCCTGACTTTC. Encoded protein: CASRGWGTGANVLTF.

The chain recombines TRBV2 with TRBJ2-1, with 11 bases matching TRBD1. CDR3 length equals 13 residues. CDR1 SNHLY and CDR2 FYNNEI come from the germline V gene. The J segment lost 9 bases and the V segment lost 5 bases, leaving 3 bases of the junction unmatched. DNA of the CDR3: TGTGCCAGCAGTTGGACAGGGGGCGCTGAGCAGTTCTTC. It yields the protein CASSWTGGAEQFF.

The chain has TRBV6-5 and TRBJ2-3; 9 bases line up with TRBD2. CDR3 length equals 14 residues. CDR1 MNHEY and CDR2 SVGAGI come from the germline V gene. Trimming removed 8 bases from V and 3 bases from J; junction bases left unmatched: 6. In DNA, the CDR3 is TGTGCCAGCGGGCGGGGGGGTGGTACAGATACGCAGTATTTT. Encoded protein: CASGRGGGTDTQYF.